One and the same sample provided the 14 T cell receptor beta chains below, sequenced in a study of blood T cell repertoires in COVID-19. Only in-frame clones appear in the TCRdb table, and some are missing; sequencing was by immunoSEQ multiplex PCR. This sample yields about 160,000 clones, of which 81% are seen a single time; around 6% belongs to the top ten. The specimen was PBMCs or T cells enriched from blood (not recorded which). All receptors come from a woman between 40 and 50 years old with acute COVID-19.

The CDR3 region has the DNA TGCGCCAGCAGCATCAGTCAGTCTCTAGGCACAGATACGCAGTATTTT. This translates into CASSISQSLGTDTQYF. The chain joins TRBV5-1 to TRBJ2-3; no firm D call. CDR1 and CDR2 from the germline V gene are SGHRS and YFSETQ. The V and J ends lost 4 bases and 1 base respectively, with 16 bases between them. The CDR3 consists of 16 residues.

This chain uses TRBV19 with TRBJ2-3; 9 bases fit TRBD2. The V gene end was trimmed by 3 bases and the J gene end by 2 bases; junction bases not matched to a gene: 3. The CDR3 spans 15 residues. From germline, CDR1 is LNHDA and CDR2 SQIVND (reference sequence). CDR3 residues: CASSMAGGNTDTQYF. The CDR3 DNA reads as TGTGCCAGTAGTATGGCGGGAGGGAACACAGATACGCAGTATTTT.

This clone has only one observation. The V and J genes are TRBV6-1 and TRBJ1-2; D perhaps matches TRBD1 (6 bases). Germline assignment: CDR1 MNHNS and CDR2 SASEGT. This CDR3 is built from 15 residues. V shed 2 bases and J shed 2 bases, with 12 bases lying between them. In DNA form, the CDR3 reads TGTGCCAGCAGTGAAAGACAGGTGATAAACTATGGCTACACCTTC. Its protein product is CASSERQVINYGYTF.

The chain couples TRBV12-5 to TRBJ1-2; perhaps TRBD1 as D (6 bases). This CDR3 spans 17 amino acids. Germline lookup yields CDR1 LGHNT and CDR2 FRNRAP. V was shortened by 2 bases and J by 0 bases, with 16 bases between the two germline ends. The CDR3 protein is CASGLLFRQGPNYGYTF. Here the CDR3 DNA reads TGTGCTAGTGGTTTGCTCTTTCGGCAGGGGCCTAACTATGGCTACACCTTC.

The V gene is TRBV7-9, the J gene TRBJ1-1, with D tentatively TRBD1 (6 bases). V was trimmed by 5 bases and J by 1 base, leaving 8 bases between them. Germline CDR1 reads SEHNR; CDR2 reads FQNEAQ (reference sequence). CDR3 length equals 13 residues. The chain's CDR3 is CASSRGQNTEAFF. Here the CDR3 DNA reads TGTGCCAGCAGCCGGGGACAGAACACTGAAGCTTTCTTT. The full variable domain, in which reference TRBV7-9 and TRBJ1-1 provide the parts outside the CDR3, is DTGVSQNPRHKITKRGQNVTFRCDPISEHNRLYWYRQTLGQGPEFLTYFQNEAQLEKSRLLSDRFSAERPKGSFSTLEIQRTEQGDSAMYLCASSRGQNTEAFFGQGTRLTVV.

The chain employs TRBV5-6 and TRBJ1-1; tentative D call: TRBD1 (5 bases). The V end lost 6 bases, the J end lost 3 bases, and 18 bases lay between the germline ends. This CDR3 is 15 amino acids long. The V gene's germline CDR1 is SGHDT and CDR2 YYEEEE. CDR3 amino acids: CASTLGGTAHTEAFF. In DNA form, the CDR3 reads TGTGCCAGCACCCTGGGGGGGACCGCCCACACTGAAGCTTTCTTT.

This rearrangement joins TRBV9 to TRBJ1-1; D call uncertain. CDR1 is SGDLS, CDR2 YYNGEE, per germline. The CDR3 is 13 residues long. The germline V and J ends were trimmed by 4 bases and 5 bases, with 12 bases remaining between them. The CDR3 here is CASSHGGGTEAFF. The CDR3 coding sequence is TGTGCCAGCAGCCACGGAGGAGGAACTGAAGCTTTCTTT.

This rearrangement joins TRBV15 to TRBJ2-6; maybe TRBD2 (6 bases). Germline V gives CDR1 LNHNV, CDR2 YYDKDF (reference sequence). The ends were cut back, 2 bases at V and 0 bases at J, with 14 bases in the middle. The CDR3 extends over 18 amino acids. The CDR3 region is CATSRSAGRSSGANVLTF. The CDR3, as DNA: TGTGCCACCAGCAGATCTGCAGGGAGGAGCTCTGGGGCCAACGTCCTGACTTTC.

The chain carries TRBV7-3 and TRBJ2-6; 7 bases are shared with TRBD1. The CDR3 runs to 18 residues. Germline CDR1 SGHTA, CDR2 FQGTGA. V was clipped by 4 bases and J by 2 bases; unmatched bases: 11. This chain's CDR3 is CASSSRQGLETGANVLTF. Here the CDR3 DNA reads TGTGCCAGCAGCTCAAGACAGGGCCTAGAAACTGGGGCCAACGTCCTGACTTTC.

The rearrangement links TRBV9 to TRBJ2-7; D gene unclear. Trimming pared 10 bases from V and 0 bases from J, leaving 14 bases between. This CDR3 has 13 amino acids. Germline values: CDR1 SGDLS, CDR2 YYNGEE. The CDR3 reads CAALTASSYEQYF. CDR3 nucleotides: TGTGCCGCCTTGACTGCTTCCTCCTACGAGCAGTACTTC.

Details on this clone: Other DNA sequences of this sample code for an identical CDR3. This chain joins TRBV11-2 and TRBJ2-5, with TRBD2 as a possible D gene (5 bases). V gave up 5 bases and J gave up 4 bases, with 8 bases separating them. The CDR3 extends over 12 amino acids. Germline assignment: CDR1 SGHAT and CDR2 FQNNGV. DNA of the CDR3: TGTGCCAGCAGCCGAGGGCGAGAGACCCAGTACTTC. Translation gives CASSRGRETQYF.

In the case of this clone: Other DNA sequences in the sample encode the same CDR3. The V and J genes are TRBV5-1 and TRBJ2-3; 10 bases fit TRBD2. Germline-derived CDR1 and CDR2 are SGHRS and YFSETQ. The length of the CDR3 is 16 residues. V was pared by 0 bases and J by 0 bases, with 1 base of the junction left unmatched. CDR3: CASSLGAGGSTDTQYF. CDR3 bases: TGCGCCAGCAGCTTGGGAGCGGGAGGGAGCACAGATACGCAGTATTTT.

The chain links TRBV30 to TRBJ1-2; possibly TRBD1 for D (5 bases). Germline CDR1 is GTSNPN and CDR2 is SVGIG (reference sequence). The CDR3 totals 13 residues. The V end lost 5 bases, the J end lost 7 bases, and 17 bases lay between the germline ends. CDR3 region: CAWDNQGFGGYTF. Written as DNA, the CDR3 is TGTGCCTGGGACAACCAGGGCTTTGGTGGCTACACCTTC.

In its sample, this clone was seen once. This chain connects TRBV30 to TRBJ1-1; maybe TRBD1 (6 bases). Germline V lookup: CDR1 GTSNPN, CDR2 SVGIG (reference sequence). Deletions cut 3 bases from V and 6 bases from J, with 17 bases between. The CDR3 covers 14 residues. Here the CDR3 reads CAWSLGGGRAEAFF. CDR3 nucleotide sequence: TGTGCCTGGAGCCTAGGGGGGGGGAGGGCTGAAGCTTTCTTT.